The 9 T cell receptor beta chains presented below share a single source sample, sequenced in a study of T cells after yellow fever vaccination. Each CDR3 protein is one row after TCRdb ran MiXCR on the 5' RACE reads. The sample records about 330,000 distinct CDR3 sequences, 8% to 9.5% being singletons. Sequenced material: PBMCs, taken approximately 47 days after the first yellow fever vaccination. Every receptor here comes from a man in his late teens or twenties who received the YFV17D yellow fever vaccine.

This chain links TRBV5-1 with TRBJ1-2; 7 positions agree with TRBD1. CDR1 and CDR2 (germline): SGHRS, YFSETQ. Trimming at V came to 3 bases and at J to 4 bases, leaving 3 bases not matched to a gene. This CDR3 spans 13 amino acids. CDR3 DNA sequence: TGCGCCAGCAGCTCCGGACAGGCCTATGGCTACACCTTC. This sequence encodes CASSSGQAYGYTF.

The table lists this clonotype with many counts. Here the CDR3 reads CASRGGSISGNTIYF. Written as DNA, the CDR3 is TGTGCCAGCAGGGGAGGCAGTATCTCTGGAAACACCATATATTTT. The chain uses TRBV6-5 and TRBJ1-3, with D hard to call. Trimming pared 6 bases from V and 0 bases from J, leaving 12 bases between. CDR3 length: 15 amino acids. Germline V gene lookup returns CDR1 MNHEY and CDR2 SVGAGI.

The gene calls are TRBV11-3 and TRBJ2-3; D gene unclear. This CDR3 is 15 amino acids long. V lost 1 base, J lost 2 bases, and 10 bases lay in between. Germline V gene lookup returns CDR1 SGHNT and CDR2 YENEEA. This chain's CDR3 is CASSLGGPSTDTQYF. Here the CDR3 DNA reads TGTGCCAGCAGCTTAGGGGGTCCTTCCACAGATACGCAGTATTTT.

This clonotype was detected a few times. The CDR3 reads CASSPTGQTQYF. The CDR3 DNA is TGTGCCAGCAGTCCGACGGGGCAGACCCAGTACTTC. The chain is built from TRBV6-2 or TRBV6-3 and TRBJ2-5; the D call may be TRBD1 or TRBD2 (5 bases each). The V and J ends lost 5 bases and 6 bases respectively, with 10 bases between them. The germline V gene encodes CDR1 MNHEY and CDR2 SVGEGT. The CDR3 loop spans 12 amino acids.

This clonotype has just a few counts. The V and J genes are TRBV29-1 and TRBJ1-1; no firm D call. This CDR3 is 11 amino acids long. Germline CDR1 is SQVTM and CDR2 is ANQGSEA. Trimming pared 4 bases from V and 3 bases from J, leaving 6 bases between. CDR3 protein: CSVVMYTEAFF. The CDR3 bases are TGCAGCGTTGTTATGTACACTGAAGCTTTCTTT.

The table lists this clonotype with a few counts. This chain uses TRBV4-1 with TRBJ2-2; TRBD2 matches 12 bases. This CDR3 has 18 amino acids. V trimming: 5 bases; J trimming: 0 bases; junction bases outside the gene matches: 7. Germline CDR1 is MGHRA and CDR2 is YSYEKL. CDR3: CASSSRLAGVSNTGELFF. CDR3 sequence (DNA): TGCGCCAGCAGCTCCCGACTAGCGGGGGTCTCGAACACCGGGGAGCTGTTTTTT.

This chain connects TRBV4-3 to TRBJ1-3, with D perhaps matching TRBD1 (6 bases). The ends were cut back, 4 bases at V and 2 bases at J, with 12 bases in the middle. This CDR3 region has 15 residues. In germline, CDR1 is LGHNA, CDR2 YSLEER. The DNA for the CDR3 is TGCGCCAGCAGCCCCCAAGGGGGGACTGGAAACACCATATATTTT. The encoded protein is CASSPQGGTGNTIYF.

In nucleotides, the CDR3 is TGCGCCAGCAGCCAAGTGTGGGGAGCAGAGACCCAGTACTTC. Translation gives CASSQVWGAETQYF. The chain has TRBV4-3 and TRBJ2-5, with D possibly TRBD2 on 5 matching bases. The V end lost 1 base, the J end lost 4 bases, and 10 bases lay between the germline ends. Germline CDR1 reads LGHNA; CDR2 reads YSLEER. This CDR3 is 14 amino acids long.

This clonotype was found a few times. In nucleotides, the CDR3 is TGTGCCAGCAGCCAAACACGGTTCTACGAGCAGTACGTC. This encodes CASSQTRFYEQYV. This chain connects TRBV14 to TRBJ2-7, with D uncertain. V was clipped by 2 bases and J by 3 bases, with 8 bases between them. Germline V gene data show CDR1 as SGHDN and CDR2 as FVKESK. The CDR3 runs to 13 residues.